Shown below are 19 T cell receptor beta chains from a single sample sequenced in a study of cytomegalovirus exposure and HLA in healthy donors. The PCR was carried out with 60 Vbeta primers and 13 Jbeta primers. Method: immunoSEQ multiplex PCR; TCRdb's copy keeps in-frame clones and lacks some. The sample consists of approximately 150,000 clones, 80% of them appearing once. The sample was PBMCs. The receptors were sampled from a male donor in good health and CMV-seronegative.

CDR3 in amino acids: CASSVAGGGGPNEKLFF. In DNA, the CDR3 is TGTGCCAGCAGCGTAGCAGGCGGCGGCGGGCCGAATGAAAAACTGTTTTTT. The rearrangement uses TRBV9 and TRBJ1-4; D is unclear. Trimming removed 0 bases from V and 5 bases from J, with 17 bases in between. The CDR3 length is 17 residues. The germline gives CDR1 SGDLS, CDR2 YYNGEE.

This clone was recorded once. This rearrangement joins TRBV6-1 to TRBJ1-2, with 7 nucleotides matching TRBD1. The CDR3 extends over 12 amino acids. The germline gives CDR1 MNHNS, CDR2 SASEGT. J lost 8 bases, V lost 5 bases, and 5 bases had no gene match. The CDR3 coding sequence is TGTGCCAGCAGTCCCACAGGGGCGGGCTACACCTTC. It encodes CASSPTGAGYTF.

The chain is built from TRBV19 and TRBJ1-1, with D possibly TRBD1 on 6 matching bases. Germline values: CDR1 LNHDA, CDR2 SQIVND (reference sequence). CDR3 length: 13 residues. V dropped 4 bases and J dropped 5 bases, with 11 bases sitting between them. The CDR3 sequence: CASSTGGQTEAFF. As DNA, the CDR3 is TGTGCCAGTAGTACGGGGGGCCAAACTGAAGCTTTCTTT.

The V and J genes are TRBV13 and TRBJ1-1, with D hard to call. CDR3 size: 12 residues. V gave up 6 bases and J gave up 9 bases, with 14 bases separating them. In germline, CDR1 is PRHDT, CDR2 FYEKMQ (reference sequence). CDR3 protein: CASSSRQYQAFF. For the CDR3, the DNA is TGTGCCAGCAGTTCACGCCAGTACCAAGCTTTCTTT.

V gene TRBV10-2 combines with J gene TRBJ2-2, with D possibly TRBD1 on 6 matching bases. The germline V gene has CDR1 WSHSY and CDR2 SAAADI. V was pared by 3 bases and J by 6 bases, with 14 bases between. This CDR3 comprises 15 residues. CDR3 residues: CASSDHRVVAGELFF. CDR3 bases: TGCGCCAGCAGTGACCACAGGGTGGTTGCCGGGGAGCTGTTTTTT.

V usage is TRBV6-1 and J usage is TRBJ2-5; 8 bases are shared with TRBD1. The V gene's germline CDR1 is MNHNS and CDR2 SASEGT. Losses at the gene ends were 8 bases for V and 4 bases for J; bases not matched to a gene: 12. The CDR3 loop spans 15 amino acids. The CDR3 sequence: CASLQDRGAGETQYF. CDR3 nucleotide sequence: TGTGCCAGCTTGCAAGACAGGGGAGCTGGAGAGACCCAGTACTTC.

About this clone: A read error may produce the germline difference seen at one junction end. The chain couples TRBV29-1 to TRBJ1-1, with 10 bases that match TRBD1. Germline V lookup: CDR1 SQVTM, CDR2 ANQGSEA. This CDR3 contains 15 residues. CDR3: CSVTGTGVWNTGAFF. The CDR3 bases are TGCAGCGTTACCGGGACAGGGGTTTGGAACACTGGAGCTTTCTTT. The full variable domain, its missing parts supplied by reference TRBV29-1 and TRBJ1-1, is SAVISQKPSRDICQRGTSLTIQCQVDSQVTMMFWYRQQPGQSLTLIATANQGSEATYESGFVIDKFPISRPNLTFSTLTVSNMSPEDSSIYLCSVTGTGVWNTGAFFGQGTRLTVV.

The rearrangement joins TRBV11-2 to TRBJ1-5; D is unclear. The CDR3 sequence is 12 residues long. CDR1 is SGHAT, CDR2 FQNNGV, per germline. V shed 5 bases and J shed 6 bases, with 8 bases lying between them. The chain's CDR3 is CASSPGGQPQHF. The CDR3 nucleotides are TGTGCCAGCAGCCCGGGTGGTCAGCCCCAGCATTTT. Supplemented by reference TRBV11-2 and TRBJ1-5, the full variable domain reads EAGVAQSPRYKIIEKRQSVAFWCNPISGHATLYWYQQILGQGPKLLIQFQNNGVVDDSQLPKDRFSAERLKGVDSTLKIQPAKLEDSAVYLCASSPGGQPQHFGDGTRLSIL.

The chain employs TRBV7-8 and TRBJ1-5; 12 bases align to TRBD1. CDR3 length: 20 residues. Germline values: CDR1 SGHVS, CDR2 FQNEAQ. The V gene end was trimmed by 1 base and the J gene end by 0 bases; junction bases not matched to a gene: 10. The CDR3 spells CASSLVGTGGAGYSNQPQHF. CDR3 sequence (DNA): TGTGCCAGCAGCTTAGTAGGGACAGGGGGCGCGGGATATAGCAATCAGCCCCAGCATTTT. The full variable domain, in which reference TRBV7-8 and TRBJ1-5 provide the parts outside the CDR3, is GAGVSQSPRYKVAKRGQDVALRCDPISGHVSLFWYQQALGQGPEFLTYFQNEAQLDKSGLPSDRFFAERPEGSVSTLKIQRTQQEDSAVYLCASSLVGTGGAGYSNQPQHFGDGTRLSIL.

The chain combines TRBV10-2 with TRBJ1-6, with D unresolved. V lost 2 bases and J lost 9, with 8 bases in between. Germline V CDR1 and CDR2: WSHSY, SAAADI. The CDR3 sequence is 13 residues long. The CDR3 sequence: CASSETRGSPLHF. The CDR3 DNA is TGCGCCAGCAGTGAGACAAGAGGTTCACCCCTCCACTTT.

This chain joins TRBV19 and TRBJ1-3; D might be TRBD1 (6 bases). This CDR3 has 14 amino acids. V was cut by 5 bases and J by 3 bases, with 11 bases left in between. CDR1 and CDR2 (germline): LNHDA, SQIVND (reference sequence). For the CDR3, the DNA is TGTGCCAGTAGTGCACAGGGTTTTGGAAACACCATATATTTT. Encoded protein: CASSAQGFGNTIYF.

The rearrangement uses TRBV5-6 and TRBJ1-5; D ambiguous. The CDR3 sequence is 18 residues long. CDR1 is SGHDT, CDR2 YYEEEE, per germline. The V end lost 0 bases, the J end lost 0 bases, and 16 bases lay between the germline ends. The DNA for the CDR3 is TGTGCCAGCAGCTTGGGACACCTGGATCAATATAGCAATCAGCCCCAGCATTTT. Protein product: CASSLGHLDQYSNQPQHF.

The chain is built from TRBV5-1 and TRBJ2-1, with D maybe TRBD1 (6 bases). This CDR3 spans 15 amino acids. V lost 0 bases to trimming and J lost 4 bases, with 11 bases between them. Germline V CDR1 and CDR2: SGHRS, YFSETQ. CDR3: CASSLGTAFYNEQFF. DNA for the CDR3: TGCGCCAGCAGCTTGGGGACAGCCTTTTACAATGAGCAGTTCTTC.

The chain combines TRBV19 with TRBJ2-7; 9 bases line up with TRBD1. The CDR3 sequence is 16 residues long. The germline V gene encodes CDR1 LNHDA and CDR2 SQIVND (reference sequence). Trimming removed 3 bases from V and 2 bases from J; junction bases left unmatched: 8. This CDR3 is CASSIGTGSVPYEQYF. CDR3 DNA sequence: TGTGCCAGTAGTATCGGGACAGGGTCTGTCCCCTACGAGCAGTACTTC. Variable domain in full (rest from reference TRBV19 and TRBJ2-7): DGGITQSPKYLFRKEGQNVTLSCEQNLNHDAMYWYRQDPGQGLRLIYYSQIVNDFQKGDIAEGYSVSREKKESFPLTVTSAQKNPTAFYLCASSIGTGSVPYEQYFGPGTRLTVT.

The chain has TRBV4-1 and TRBJ2-1, with 7 bases matching TRBD2. Germline V gene data show CDR1 as MGHRA and CDR2 as YSYEKL. The V and J ends lost 1 base and 9 bases, in that order; junction bases with no gene match: 9. The CDR3 runs 15 residues. The chain's CDR3 is CASSQGSGVRGEQFF. As DNA, the CDR3 is TGCGCCAGCAGCCAAGGCAGCGGGGTAAGGGGTGAGCAGTTCTTC.

This chain uses TRBV6-5 with TRBJ2-7; D possibly corresponds to TRBD1 (5 bases). The CDR3 is 14 residues long. CDR1 is MNHEY and CDR2 is SVGAGI in the germline V gene. V was shortened by 5 bases and J by 0 bases, with 11 bases between the two germline ends. CDR3 protein: CASSAQGNSYEQYF. CDR3 nucleotide sequence: TGTGCCAGCAGTGCTCAGGGAAACTCCTACGAGCAGTACTTC.

V is TRBV27 and J is TRBJ1-6, with 7 bases fitting TRBD1. The length of the CDR3 is 13 residues. J lost 5 bases, V lost 7 bases, and 2 bases had no gene match. The germline V gene encodes CDR1 MNHEY and CDR2 SMNVEV (reference sequence). CDR3 region: CASKGGNNSPLHF. The CDR3 DNA sequence: TGTGCCAGCAAAGGGGGCAATAATTCACCCCTCCACTTT.

The V call is TRBV18, the J call TRBJ2-1; D might be TRBD2 (6 bases). This CDR3 contains 16 residues. The germline V gene encodes CDR1 KGHSH and CDR2 LQKENI. The V and J ends lost 3 bases and 0 bases respectively, with 12 bases between them. In nucleotides, the CDR3 is TGTGCCAGCTCACCGGGCTGGCGGGGCTCCTACAATGAGCAGTTCTTC. It translates to CASSPGWRGSYNEQFF.

This sequence joins TRBV6-5 and TRBJ1-1; maybe TRBD1 (5 bases). Germline assignment: CDR1 MNHEY and CDR2 SVGAGI. The CDR3 has 14 residues. V was trimmed by 2 bases and J by 1 base, leaving 8 bases between them. DNA of the CDR3: TGTGCCAGCAGTTACGGGGCCCCGAACACTGAAGCTTTCTTT. It is translated as CASSYGAPNTEAFF.